The T cell receptor (beta chain) under discussion was sequenced for a study of blood T cell repertoires in COVID-19. Overall study context: Italy, Spain and the United States were the sources of the convalescent and acute COVID-19 samples. In each case, the material was cDNA or gDNA derived from T cells, B-cell-depleted T cells, or PBMCs.

Recruited during active infection, patients (from Seattle) were subsequently followed longitudinally. This clone was picked up a small number of times. The CDR3 totals 13 residues. V lost 1 base and J 0 bases, leaving 4 bases between the germline ends. Germline V CDR1 and CDR2: MNHEY, SVGEGT. Assay used: immunoSEQ multiplex PCR; TCRdb lists only in-frame clones, some missing. The table lists about 160,000 clones, approximately 84% of them singletons. The chain joins TRBV6-2 or TRBV6-3 to TRBJ2-7; D gene uncertain. The TCR was taken from a woman aged 45-59 years with COVID-19, enrolled during active disease. The sequencing sample was made of peripheral blood. The CDR3 region is CASSYFSSYEQYF. Here the CDR3 DNA reads TGTGCCAGCAGTTACTTTAGCTCCTACGAGCAGTACTTC.